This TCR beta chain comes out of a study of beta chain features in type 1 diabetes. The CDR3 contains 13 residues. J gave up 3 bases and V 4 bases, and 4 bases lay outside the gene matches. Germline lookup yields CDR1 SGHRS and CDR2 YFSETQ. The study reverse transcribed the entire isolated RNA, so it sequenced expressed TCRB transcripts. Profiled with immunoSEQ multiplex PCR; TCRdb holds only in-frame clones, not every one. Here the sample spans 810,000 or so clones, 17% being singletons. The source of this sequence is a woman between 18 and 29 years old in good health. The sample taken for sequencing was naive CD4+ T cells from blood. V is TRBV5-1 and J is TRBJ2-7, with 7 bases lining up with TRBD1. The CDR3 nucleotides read TGCGCCAGCAGCCCGGGACAGAACTACGAGCAGTACTTC. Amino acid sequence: CASSPGQNYEQYF.